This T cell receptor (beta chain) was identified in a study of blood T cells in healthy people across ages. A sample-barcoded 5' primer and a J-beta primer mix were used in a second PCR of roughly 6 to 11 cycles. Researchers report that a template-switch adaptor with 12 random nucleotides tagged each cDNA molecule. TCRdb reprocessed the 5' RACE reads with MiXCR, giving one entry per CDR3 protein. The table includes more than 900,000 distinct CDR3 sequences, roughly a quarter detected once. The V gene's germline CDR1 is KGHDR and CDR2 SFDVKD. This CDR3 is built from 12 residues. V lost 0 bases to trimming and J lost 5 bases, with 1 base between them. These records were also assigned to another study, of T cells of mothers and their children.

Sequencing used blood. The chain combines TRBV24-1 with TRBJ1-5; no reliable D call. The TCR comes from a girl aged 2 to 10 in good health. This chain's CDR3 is CATSDLHQPQHF. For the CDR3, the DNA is TGTGCCACCAGTGATTTGCATCAGCCCCAGCATTTT.